One sample yielded the 27 T cell receptor beta chains listed below, sequenced in a study of cytomegalovirus exposure and HLA in healthy donors. 13 Jbeta primers and 60 Vbeta primers were used for the PCR. Produced via immunoSEQ multiplex PCR; TCRdb's table is partial and in-frame only. The sample has over 110,000 clones, over 60% seen once. The source material was PBMCs. These receptors originate from a male donor in good health and CMV-seropositive.

Here the CDR3 reads CASSKPTGGETEAFF. CDR3 nucleotide sequence: TGTGCCAGCAGCAAACCCACAGGGGGAGAGACTGAAGCTTTCTTT. The chain links TRBV21-1 to TRBJ1-1; the table assigns TRBD1, which was not confirmed against the DNA. TRBV21-1 represents a pseudogene. This CDR3 comprises 15 residues.

The chain combines TRBV5-4 with TRBJ2-5, with 12 nucleotides matching TRBD2. The CDR3 length is 14 residues. CDR1 is SGHNT and CDR2 is YYREEE in the germline V gene (reference sequence). V dropped 4 bases and J dropped 3; count of bases not matched to a gene: 1. The CDR3 coding sequence is TGTGCCAGCAGCGGACTAGCGGGGAAAGAGACCCAGTACTTC. Translation: CASSGLAGKETQYF.

This chain uses TRBV7-6 with TRBJ1-1, with D unclear. V lost 1 base and J lost 3, with 9 bases in between. Germline V lookup: CDR1 SGHVS, CDR2 FNYEAQ. The CDR3 has 14 amino acids. DNA for the CDR3: TGTGCCAGCAGCTTAGACGCAGGTTACACTGAAGCTTTCTTT. Amino acids: CASSLDAGYTEAFF. Looking up the rest from reference TRBV7-6 and TRBJ1-1 gives the full variable domain: GAGVSQSPRYKVTKRGQDVALRCDPISGHVSLYWYRQALGQGPEFLTYFNYEAQQDKSGLPNDRFSAERPEGSISTLTIQRTEQRDSAMYRCASSLDAGYTEAFFGQGTRLTVV.

The gene calls are TRBV19 and TRBJ2-7; TRBD1 matches at 12 bases. After removal of 7 bases from V and 5 bases from J, the junction contained 6 bases not matched to a gene. The CDR3 consists of 14 residues. The V gene's germline CDR1 is LNHDA and CDR2 SQIVND (reference sequence). The DNA of the CDR3 is TGTGCCAGTATGGGGACAGGGGGCTACGACGAGCAGTACTTC. Translation gives CASMGTGGYDEQYF.

V gene TRBV7-2 combines with J gene TRBJ1-3, with 7 bases fitting TRBD1. V dropped 5 bases and J dropped 0; count of bases not matched to a gene: 13. The germline CDR1 and CDR2 sequences are SGHTA and FQGNSA. The CDR3 covers 18 residues. The DNA of the CDR3 is TGTGCCAGCAGCCCGAGGGGTGCACAGGGGTTCTCTGGAAACACCATATATTTT. This encodes CASSPRGAQGFSGNTIYF. Full variable domain (missing parts from reference TRBV7-2 and TRBJ1-3): GAGVSQSPSNKVTEKGKDVELRCDPISGHTALYWYRQSLGQGLEFLIYFQGNSAPDKSGLPSDRFSAERTGGSVSTLTIQRTQQEDSAVYLCASSPRGAQGFSGNTIYFGEGSWLTVV.

This clone was observed once. DNA of the CDR3: TGTGCCAGCAGCCTGGGGCGGGAGGGCCGGGGGACCGGGGAGCTGTTTTTT. Amino acid sequence: CASSLGREGRGTGELFF. The chain has TRBV7-2 and TRBJ2-2; TRBD2 matches 9 bases. The length of the CDR3 is 17 residues. V lost 5 bases, J lost 5 bases, and 12 bases stayed unmatched. Germline-derived CDR1 and CDR2 are SGHTA and FQGNSA.

About this clone itself: The same CDR3 also results from other DNA sequences found in this sample. Written as DNA, the CDR3 is TGTGCCAGCAGGACACGACCGATGGCCCCCCTCCACTTT. Translated: CASRTRPMAPLHF. The rearrangement joins TRBV6-5 to TRBJ1-6; no firm D call. The CDR3 length is 13 residues. Germline V gene lookup returns CDR1 MNHEY and CDR2 SVGAGI. Trimming removed 6 bases from V and 13 bases from J, with 16 bases in between.

The rearrangement joins TRBV9 to TRBJ2-3; possible D gene TRBD1, 5 bases. In germline, CDR1 is SGDLS, CDR2 YYNGEE. The CDR3 totals 16 residues. V was shortened by 4 bases and J by 0 bases, with 15 bases between the two germline ends. The CDR3 bases are TGTGCCAGCAGCCCGAGACAGTCTACTAGCACAGATACGCAGTATTTT. Residues: CASSPRQSTSTDTQYF.

The chain is built from TRBV7-9 and TRBJ2-7; 9 bases map to TRBD1. CDR1 and CDR2 (germline): SEHNR, FQNEAQ (reference sequence). J was trimmed by 3 bases and V by 4 bases; bases with no gene match: 7. There are 15 residues in the CDR3. The CDR3 sequence: CASSSTETGGYEQYF. In DNA form, the CDR3 reads TGTGCCAGCAGCTCGACCGAGACAGGGGGCTACGAGCAGTACTTC.

This clone was recorded a few times. This rearrangement joins TRBV6-1 to TRBJ1-5, with no clear D. With 3 bases removed from V and 4 bases from J, the gap between germline ends came to 7 bases. Germline CDR1 reads MNHNS; CDR2 reads SASEGT. The CDR3 spans 13 residues. The CDR3: CASSDSPNQPQHF. The CDR3 DNA sequence: TGTGCCAGCAGTGACTCCCCTAATCAGCCCCAGCATTTT.

The V and J genes are TRBV5-8 and TRBJ2-5; 13 bases are a match to TRBD2. The V gene's germline CDR1 is SGHTS and CDR2 YDEGEE. J gave up 3 bases and V 4 bases, and 6 bases lay outside the gene matches. The CDR3 sequence is 16 residues long. The CDR3 region is CASSLGLAGLEETQYF. CDR3 in DNA: TGTGCCAGCAGCCTGGGACTAGCGGGGCTGGAAGAGACCCAGTACTTC.

The V gene is TRBV27, the J gene TRBJ1-1; D remains unclear. Trimming left V 1 base short and J 3 bases short, with 9 bases between. Looked up from germline, CDR1 is MNHEY and CDR2 is SMNVEV (reference sequence). The CDR3 totals 14 residues. The CDR3 sequence is CASSLLGRDTEAFF. The CDR3 DNA is TGTGCCAGCAGTTTATTGGGGAGGGACACTGAAGCTTTCTTT.

V gene TRBV28 combines with J gene TRBJ2-7; weak D call: TRBD1 (6 bases). Trimming stripped 8 bases from V and 6 bases from J, with 14 bases between. This CDR3 region has 12 residues. The germline CDR1 and CDR2 sequences are MDHEN and SYDVKM. CDR3 bases: TGTGCCAGCGGTTCCGGGACAACCGAGCAGTACTTC. This codes for CASGSGTTEQYF.

This rearrangement joins TRBV13 to TRBJ2-5; 7 bases map to TRBD2. V gave up 4 bases and J gave up 6 bases; unmatched junction bases: 17. Germline-derived CDR1 and CDR2 are PRHDT and FYEKMQ (reference sequence). CDR3 length: 17 amino acids. The CDR3 is CASSSSSTSHGGKTQYF. The CDR3 DNA reads as TGTGCCAGCAGCTCCTCTTCGACTAGCCACGGGGGGAAGACCCAGTACTTC.

The CDR3 nucleotides are TGCGCCAGCAGACAGCCCGGCACCGGGGAGCTGTTTTTT. Translating gives CASRQPGTGELFF. This chain joins TRBV5-1 and TRBJ2-2; D is unresolved. Germline assignment: CDR1 SGHRS and CDR2 YFSETQ. CDR3 length: 13 amino acids. V lost 5 bases to trimming and J lost 4 bases, with 9 bases between them.

The chain employs TRBV27 and TRBJ1-5; the D gene is possibly TRBD1 (5 bases). V lost 2 bases and J 0 bases, leaving 5 bases between the germline ends. CDR3 length equals 14 residues. Germline V CDR1 and CDR2: MNHEY, SMNVEV (reference sequence). The CDR3 DNA sequence: TGTGCCAGCAGTTTAAGGGGTAGCAATCAGCCCCAGCATTTT. This sequence encodes CASSLRGSNQPQHF.

The V and J genes are TRBV9 and TRBJ1-1; D is perhaps TRBD1 (6 bases). V shed 3 bases and J shed 5 bases, with 17 bases lying between them. CDR3 length: 15 residues. Germline CDR1 is SGDLS and CDR2 is YYNGEE. As DNA, the CDR3 is TGTGCCAGCAGCGCACACGGCGGGGGCGGGACTGAAGCTTTCTTT. Protein product: CASSAHGGGGTEAFF.

This clone was seen once. This chain connects TRBV19 to TRBJ1-2; D gene ambiguous. V was pared by 6 bases and J by 0 bases, with 20 bases between. Germline values: CDR1 LNHDA, CDR2 SQIVND (reference sequence). This CDR3 is 17 amino acids long. The CDR3 protein is CASRASSGSSANYGYTF. Here the CDR3 DNA reads TGTGCCAGTAGGGCCTCCTCCGGGTCCTCAGCTAACTATGGCTACACCTTC.

The V gene is TRBV11-1, the J gene TRBJ2-7; tentatively, D is TRBD2 (6 bases). Germline CDR1 reads SGHAT; CDR2 reads FQDESV (reference sequence). The CDR3 runs 15 residues. Trimming removed 1 base from V and 4 bases from J, with 14 bases in between. CDR3 loop: CASSLVDGSFYEQYF. In nucleotides, the CDR3 is TGTGCCAGCAGCTTAGTCGACGGGAGTTTTTACGAGCAGTACTTC.

This clone was recorded only once. This chain connects TRBV7-3 to TRBJ2-1; possible D gene TRBD2, 6 bases. V lost 2 bases and J 4 bases, leaving 15 bases between the germline ends. Looked up from germline, CDR1 is SGHTA and CDR2 is FQGTGA. The CDR3 has 16 amino acids. The CDR3 region is CASSLGGAPMYNEQFF. The CDR3 DNA reads as TGTGCCAGCAGCTTAGGCGGGGCCCCGATGTACAATGAGCAGTTCTTC.

The CDR3 bases are TGTGCCAGCAGTTCCTTAGCGGGGATCGACACAGATACGCAGTATTTT. Translated: CASSSLAGIDTDTQYF. The chain joins TRBV27 to TRBJ2-3, with TRBD2 matching over 8 bases. Per germline, CDR1 MNHEY and CDR2 SMNVEV (reference sequence). The length of the CDR3 is 16 residues. With 4 bases clipped from V and 2 bases from J, the junction kept 8 bases outside the gene matches.

This chain uses TRBV5-6 with TRBJ2-7; 7 bases map to TRBD2. The V and J ends lost 3 bases and 2 bases, in that order; junction bases with no gene match: 8. The CDR3 runs 15 residues. Germline loops: CDR1 SGHDT, CDR2 YYEEEE. Here the CDR3 reads CASSWGGTTTYEQYF. For the CDR3, the DNA is TGTGCCAGCAGCTGGGGCGGGACTACCACCTACGAGCAGTACTTC.

The V gene is TRBV7-6, the J gene TRBJ1-2, with D possibly TRBD1 on 5 matching bases. V lost 5 bases and J 5 bases, leaving 15 bases between the germline ends. Germline V CDR1 and CDR2: SGHVS, FNYEAQ. The CDR3 has 14 residues. The CDR3 spells CASSQMSGPYGYTF. The DNA of the CDR3 is TGTGCCAGCAGCCAGATGTCAGGGCCGTATGGCTACACCTTC. Combining the CDR3 with reference TRBV7-6 and TRBJ1-2 gives the whole variable domain GAGVSQSPRYKVTKRGQDVALRCDPISGHVSLYWYRQALGQGPEFLTYFNYEAQQDKSGLPNDRFSAERPEGSISTLTIQRTEQRDSAMYRCASSQMSGPYGYTFGSGTRLTVV.

The rearrangement joins TRBV4-1 to TRBJ2-1; 9 bases are a match to TRBD2. This CDR3 region has 16 residues. CDR1 is MGHRA, CDR2 YSYEKL, per germline. The J segment lost 8 bases and the V segment lost 0 bases, leaving 8 bases of the junction unmatched. As DNA, the CDR3 is TGCGCCAGCAGCCAAGAACGGCGGGGGGGCATCTATGAGCAGTTCTTC. It codes for CASSQERRGGIYEQFF.

J is TRBJ2-1 and V is TRBV9; perhaps TRBD2 as D (6 bases). From germline, CDR1 is SGDLS and CDR2 YYNGEE. Trimming removed 0 bases at V and 8 bases at J, with 9 bases between. CDR3 length: 13 residues. The CDR3 reads CASSVAGDDEQFF. The CDR3 DNA reads as TGTGCCAGCAGCGTAGCGGGGGACGATGAGCAGTTCTTC.

The chain joins TRBV27 to TRBJ2-7, with 10 bases that match TRBD2. J was trimmed by 6 bases and V by 2 bases; bases with no gene match: 1. The CDR3 totals 13 residues. Germline V gives CDR1 MNHEY, CDR2 SMNVEV (reference sequence). The CDR3 sequence: CASSLTSGVEQYF. The CDR3 nucleotides read TGTGCCAGCAGTTTAACTAGCGGGGTCGAGCAGTACTTC.

The chain joins TRBV5-6 to TRBJ1-2; 9 positions agree with TRBD1. Germline loops: CDR1 SGHDT, CDR2 YYEEEE. This CDR3 comprises 14 residues. The V segment lost 4 bases and the J segment 8 bases; nucleotides outside the gene matches: 9. CDR3 coding DNA: TGTGCCAGCAGCCCCGGACAGGGGTATAGGGGCTACACCTTC. Residues: CASSPGQGYRGYTF.